This T cell receptor beta chain came from a study of identifying expanded T cells in peripheral blood. TCRdb's table, derived via immunoSEQ multiplex PCR, lists solely in-frame clones and lacks some. This repertoire shows 100,000 or so clones, 87% found once; its top ten account for approximately 17%. V shed 8 bases, J shed 7 bases, and the junction held 6 bases outside the gene matches. There are 12 residues in the CDR3. Germline CDR1 is MNHNY and CDR2 is SVGAGI (reference sequence). Notes on the study in general: Variance in clone template counts between approximately 2-week samples significantly increased with total template count across all healthy donors.

About this clone: The antigen remains undetermined.

The sample was blood. The TCR was taken from a person aged 18-70 years in good health. The chain recombines TRBV6-6 with TRBJ2-5; 8 bases align to TRBD1. The CDR3 coding sequence is TGTGCCAGCCTCGGACAGGGACTGACCCAGTACTTC. Its translation is CASLGQGLTQYF.